The next 30 T cell receptor beta chains were all read from a single sample in a study of T cell responses to AZD1222 COVID-19 vaccine. Method: immunoSEQ multiplex PCR; TCRdb's copy keeps in-frame clones and lacks some. This sample yields over 70,000 clones, of which 88% are seen a single time; about a tenth belongs to the top ten. This specimen consisted of peripheral blood, obtained on day 0 of MenACWY control vaccination. These receptor sequences come from an adult in good health.

This chain connects TRBV15 to TRBJ1-1, with no clear D. Looked up from germline, CDR1 is LNHNV and CDR2 is YYDKDF (reference sequence). The CDR3 contains 15 residues. The ends were cut back, 5 bases at V and 4 bases at J, with 17 bases in the middle. CDR3 amino acids: CATSLDYAVSTEAFF. In DNA, the CDR3 is TGTGCCACCAGCCTAGATTACGCGGTCTCCACTGAAGCTTTCTTT.

CDR3 nucleotide sequence: TGTGCCAGCGAGGGAATAGGACAGGGGAGCGAAAAACTGTTTTTT. It translates to CASEGIGQGSEKLFF. This rearrangement joins TRBV4-2 to TRBJ1-4, with TRBD1 matching 9 bases. J was trimmed by 8 bases and V by 8 bases; bases with no gene match: 12. The CDR3 has 15 amino acids. CDR1 LGHNA and CDR2 YNFKEQ come from the germline V gene.

This CDR3 is CASSLNDREGNQPQHF. CDR3 nucleotides: TGCGCCAGCAGCCTCAACGACAGGGAAGGCAATCAGCCCCAGCATTTT. This sequence joins TRBV5-1 and TRBJ1-5, with TRBD1 identical over 7 bases. After removal of 4 bases from V and 2 bases from J, the junction contained 9 bases not matched to a gene. CDR1 and CDR2 from the germline V gene are SGHRS and YFSETQ. The CDR3 loop spans 16 amino acids.

This chain connects TRBV4-3 to TRBJ2-5; 8 nucleotides agree with TRBD2. The CDR3 loop spans 18 amino acids. The V and J ends lost 0 bases and 5 bases, in that order; junction bases with no gene match: 14. The germline gives CDR1 LGHNA, CDR2 YSLEER. The CDR3 nucleotides read TGCGCCAGCAGCCAAGATCAGCTAGCGGGTGGGAACGTGGAGACCCAGTACTTC. Translating it yields CASSQDQLAGGNVETQYF.

The chain is built from TRBV6-4 and TRBJ1-5; a weak D match, TRBD1 (6 bases). The CDR3 covers 14 residues. Per germline, CDR1 MRHNA and CDR2 SNTAGT. V was trimmed by 3 bases and J by 6 bases, leaving 12 bases between them. CDR3 sequence reads: CASSEGGGGQPQHF. The DNA of the CDR3 is TGTGCCAGCAGTGAGGGGGGAGGGGGTCAGCCCCAGCATTTT.

The V gene is TRBV5-5, the J gene TRBJ1-6; 8 nucleotides line up with TRBD1. V lost 5 bases and J lost 9; bases outside the gene matches: 7. The CDR3 contains 14 residues. Germline V lookup: CDR1 SGHKS, CDR2 YYEKEE (reference sequence). The DNA of the CDR3 is TGTGCCAGCAGACAGACAGGGGAGGGTTCACCCCTCCACTTT. Translating gives CASRQTGEGSPLHF.

This chain joins TRBV30 and TRBJ1-1; no clear D. V lost 4 bases and J lost 5, with 8 bases in between. Germline V gene data show CDR1 as GTSNPN and CDR2 as SVGIG (reference sequence). This CDR3 is 11 amino acids long. For the CDR3, the DNA is TGTGCCTGGATTGTGAGTACTGAAGCTTTCTTT. This encodes CAWIVSTEAFF.

The chain employs TRBV5-1 and TRBJ1-5; D remains unclear. The germline V gene has CDR1 SGHRS and CDR2 YFSETQ. V lost 0 bases and J 9 bases, leaving 10 bases between the germline ends. The length of the CDR3 is 13 residues. CDR3 in DNA: TGCGCCAGCAGCTTGGGCGCTCGAATGCCCCAGCATTTT. Its protein is CASSLGARMPQHF.

The rearrangement links TRBV3-1 (or the pseudogene TRBV3-2) to TRBJ1-3; maybe TRBD1 (6 bases). With 4 bases removed from V and 0 bases from J, the gap between germline ends came to 10 bases. CDR3 length equals 15 residues. Germline V gene data show CDR1 as LGHDT and CDR2 as YNNKEL (reference sequence). Written as DNA, the CDR3 is TGTGCCAGCAGCCCCCGGACAGTCTCTGGAAACACCATATATTTT. Encoded protein: CASSPRTVSGNTIYF.

The chain carries TRBV19 and TRBJ2-5; a possible D gene is TRBD2 (5 bases). From germline, CDR1 is LNHDA and CDR2 SQIVND (reference sequence). The CDR3 consists of 13 residues. The V end was cut by 6 bases, the J end by 1 base, with 9 bases between. The CDR3 sequence is CASSAGVQETQYF. CDR3 coding DNA: TGTGCCAGTAGCGCCGGGGTCCAAGAGACCCAGTACTTC.

The chain carries TRBV7-8 and TRBJ1-5; D gene ambiguous. V was shortened by 1 base and J by 2 bases, with 9 bases between the two germline ends. Germline V gene data show CDR1 as SGHVS and CDR2 as FQNEAQ. The CDR3 consists of 15 residues. CDR3: CASSLEETGNQPQHF. The CDR3 coding sequence is TGTGCCAGCAGCTTAGAAGAAACAGGCAATCAGCCCCAGCATTTT.

This chain connects TRBV3-1 (or the pseudogene TRBV3-2) to TRBJ1-4, with TRBD1 identical over 11 bases. V trimming: 4 bases; J trimming: 7 bases; junction bases outside the gene matches: 8. The CDR3 length is 16 residues. Germline CDR1 reads LGHDT; CDR2 reads YNNKEL (reference sequence). The DNA of the CDR3 is TGTGCCAGCAGCCCCGGACAGGGGGCGTTTGGTGAAAAACTGTTTTTT. Translation: CASSPGQGAFGEKLFF.

The chain combines TRBV14 with TRBJ2-1; TRBD2 aligns across 14 bases. The germline V gene encodes CDR1 SGHDN and CDR2 FVKESK. The CDR3 totals 17 residues. The trim removed 4 bases at V and 0 bases at J, leaving 2 bases unmatched. The chain's CDR3 is CASSRTSGGSSYNEQFF. In nucleotides, the CDR3 is TGTGCCAGCAGCCGGACTAGCGGGGGGAGCTCCTACAATGAGCAGTTCTTC.

The CDR3 region is CASSPDTHTDTQYF. Written as DNA, the CDR3 is TGCGCCAGCAGCCCGGACACTCACACAGATACGCAGTATTTT. This chain connects TRBV5-1 to TRBJ2-3, with a weak D call TRBD1 (5 bases). In germline, CDR1 is SGHRS, CDR2 YFSETQ. The V end lost 4 bases, the J end lost 2 bases, and 11 bases lay between the germline ends. This CDR3 has 14 amino acids.

The chain combines TRBV5-4 with TRBJ1-3, with a weak D call TRBD1 (5 bases). Trimming pared 3 bases from V and 4 bases from J, leaving 14 bases between. The CDR3 runs to 15 residues. Germline CDR1 and CDR2: SGHNT and YYREEE (reference sequence). The CDR3 is CASSSPQGSGNTIYF. In DNA form, the CDR3 reads TGTGCCAGCAGCTCCCCCCAGGGCTCCGGAAACACCATATATTTT.

CDR3 residues: CASSSTSGAFTDTQYF. CDR3 bases: TGCGCCAGCAGCTCTACTAGCGGGGCTTTCACAGATACGCAGTATTTT. The rearrangement joins TRBV5-1 to TRBJ2-3; 10 bases align to TRBD2. J gave up 2 bases and V 3 bases, and 6 bases lay outside the gene matches. The CDR3 spans 16 residues. Per the germline V gene, CDR1 is SGHRS and CDR2 is YFSETQ.

V and J are TRBV4-1 and TRBJ1-2, with TRBD1 matching over 9 bases. From germline, CDR1 is MGHRA and CDR2 YSYEKL. J was trimmed by 8 bases and V by 1 base; bases with no gene match: 11. The CDR3 consists of 16 residues. The CDR3 protein is CASSQVRTGVLSGYTF. The CDR3 coding sequence is TGCGCCAGCAGCCAAGTAAGGACAGGGGTATTGAGCGGCTACACCTTC.

In DNA, the CDR3 is TGTGCCAGCAGTGAAGCGCGGTGGCAGATAAGCACAGATACGCAGTATTTT. Translated: CASSEARWQISTDTQYF. J is TRBJ2-3 and V is TRBV6-1; D is uncertain. This CDR3 is built from 17 residues. Per germline, CDR1 MNHNS and CDR2 SASEGT. V was clipped by 0 bases and J by 0 bases, with 13 bases between them.

V and J are TRBV28 and TRBJ1-5; D remains ambiguous. The ends were cut back, 8 bases at V and 7 bases at J, with 15 bases in the middle. This CDR3 is 13 amino acids long. The germline V gene has CDR1 MDHEN and CDR2 SYDVKM. CDR3 residues: CASASGDWQPQHF. The CDR3 nucleotides read TGTGCCAGCGCCTCCGGGGATTGGCAGCCCCAGCATTTT.

V gene TRBV28 combines with J gene TRBJ1-3; D unclear. Looked up from germline, CDR1 is MDHEN and CDR2 is SYDVKM. The CDR3 contains 13 residues. V dropped 5 bases and J dropped 0 bases, with 5 bases sitting between them. CDR3 sequence (DNA): TGTGCCAGCAGTCAAGACTCTGGAAACACCATATATTTT. It specifies CASSQDSGNTIYF.

The chain combines TRBV29-1 with TRBJ2-1; 8 bases line up with TRBD1. The J segment lost 3 bases and the V segment lost 7 bases, leaving 8 bases of the junction unmatched. Germline CDR1 is SQVTM and CDR2 is ANQGSEA. This CDR3 has 14 residues. The CDR3 nucleotides are TGCAGCGGAACCCGGACAGGGAGCTACAATGAGCAGTTCTTC. Translated: CSGTRTGSYNEQFF.

J is TRBJ2-3 and V is TRBV7-3; no definite D call. The CDR3 extends over 13 amino acids. Trimming took off 5 bases at V and 3 bases at J, with 9 bases between the two ends. Germline lookup yields CDR1 SGHTA and CDR2 FQGTGA. CDR3 bases: TGTGCCAGCAGCACCGACTGGACAGATACGCAGTATTTT. Translation: CASSTDWTDTQYF.

The chain carries TRBV19 and TRBJ2-2; 7 bases line up with TRBD1. The trim removed 7 bases at V and 6 bases at J, leaving 5 bases unmatched. The germline gives CDR1 LNHDA, CDR2 SQIVND (reference sequence). CDR3 length equals 13 residues. The CDR3 DNA is TGTGCCAGTACCACTACAGGGGCCGGGGAGCTGTTTTTT. It is translated as CASTTTGAGELFF.

This chain connects TRBV27 to TRBJ1-1, with D possibly TRBD1 on 5 matching bases. Trimming stripped 5 bases from V and 4 bases from J, with 14 bases between. This CDR3 is built from 14 residues. Germline CDR1 and CDR2: MNHEY and SMNVEV (reference sequence). The CDR3 bases are TGTGCCAGCAGTCGGGACCTCACGGGCACTGAAGCTTTCTTT. Protein product: CASSRDLTGTEAFF.

The chain employs TRBV5-4 and TRBJ2-7; 7 nucleotides align to TRBD1. J gave up 2 bases and V 1 base, and 0 bases lay outside the gene matches. This CDR3 contains 13 residues. The germline V gene has CDR1 SGHNT and CDR2 YYREEE (reference sequence). In DNA form, the CDR3 reads TGTGCCAGCAGCTTGACAGGGGCCTACGAGCAGTACTTC. Its protein product is CASSLTGAYEQYF.

The V call is TRBV6-4, the J call TRBJ2-2, with TRBD2 matching over 8 bases. The CDR3 has 14 residues. The J segment lost 5 bases and the V segment lost 3 bases, leaving 2 bases of the junction unmatched. Germline V gene lookup returns CDR1 MRHNA and CDR2 SNTAGT. CDR3 nucleotides: TGTGCCAGCAGTGAACGGGGGGGAACCGGGGAGCTGTTTTTT. The encoded protein is CASSERGGTGELFF.

J is TRBJ1-1 and V is TRBV7-2; D unresolved. V was clipped by 4 bases and J by 3 bases, with 15 bases between them. The CDR3 has 15 amino acids. Germline CDR1 is SGHTA and CDR2 is FQGNSA. CDR3 sequence: CASSSRRRRDTEAFF. The DNA of the CDR3 is TGTGCCAGCAGCTCCCGGCGGCGGCGGGACACTGAAGCTTTCTTT. The entire variable domain, with the rest obtained from reference TRBV7-2 and TRBJ1-1, is as follows: GAGVSQSPSNKVTEKGKDVELRCDPISGHTALYWYRQSLGQGLEFLIYFQGNSAPDKSGLPSDRFSAERTGGSVSTLTIQRTQQEDSAVYLCASSSRRRRDTEAFFGQGTRLTVV.

The genes are TRBV5-1 and TRBJ1-1; 8 positions agree with TRBD1. There are 15 residues in the CDR3. The germline V gene encodes CDR1 SGHRS and CDR2 YFSETQ. Unmatched junction bases numbered 6, after V lost 5 bases and J lost 0 bases. In DNA form, the CDR3 reads TGCGCCAGCAGGGGACAGGTCGTAATGAACACTGAAGCTTTCTTT. Protein product: CASRGQVVMNTEAFF.

The V gene is TRBV29-1, the J gene TRBJ1-1; the match to TRBD1 covers 8 bases. The germline gives CDR1 SQVTM, CDR2 ANQGSEA. CDR3 length equals 16 residues. V trimming: 3 bases; J trimming: 7 bases; junction bases outside the gene matches: 16. The CDR3, as DNA: TGCAGCGTTGAGACCGGACAGGGAGTAAGAATGAGTGAAGCTTTCTTT. This sequence encodes CSVETGQGVRMSEAFF.

The chain employs TRBV19 and TRBJ1-1, with 9 bases matching TRBD1. Germline V CDR1 and CDR2: LNHDA, SQIVND (reference sequence). With 4 bases clipped from V and 0 bases from J, the junction kept 9 bases outside the gene matches. The CDR3 length is 17 residues. CDR3 nucleotides: TGTGCCAGTAGTACGGGACAGGGATCCCCTTTGAACACTGAAGCTTTCTTT. Amino acids: CASSTGQGSPLNTEAFF.